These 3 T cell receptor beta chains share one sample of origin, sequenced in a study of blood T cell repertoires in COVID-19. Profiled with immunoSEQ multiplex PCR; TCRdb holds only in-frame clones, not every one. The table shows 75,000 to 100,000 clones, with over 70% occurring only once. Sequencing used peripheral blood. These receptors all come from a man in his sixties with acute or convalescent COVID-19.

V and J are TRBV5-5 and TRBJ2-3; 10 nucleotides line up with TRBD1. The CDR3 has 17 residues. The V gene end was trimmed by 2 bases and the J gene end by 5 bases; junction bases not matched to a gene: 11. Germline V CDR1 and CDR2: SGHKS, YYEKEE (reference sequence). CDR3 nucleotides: TGTGCCAGCAGCTTCTTACCGCGACAGGGGGCAGAAGATACGCAGTATTTT. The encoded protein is CASSFLPRQGAEDTQYF.

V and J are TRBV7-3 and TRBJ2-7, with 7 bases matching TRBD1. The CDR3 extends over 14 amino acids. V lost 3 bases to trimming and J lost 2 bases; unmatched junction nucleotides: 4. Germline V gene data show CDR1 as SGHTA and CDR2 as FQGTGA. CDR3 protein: CASSFSTGPYEQYF. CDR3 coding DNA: TGTGCCAGCAGCTTCTCGACAGGGCCCTACGAGCAGTACTTC. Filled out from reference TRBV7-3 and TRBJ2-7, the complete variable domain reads GAGVSQTPSNKVTEKGKYVELRCDPISGHTALYWYRQSLGQGPEFLIYFQGTGAADDSGLPNDRFFAVRPEGSVSTLKIQRTERGDSAVYLCASSFSTGPYEQYFGPGTRLTVT.

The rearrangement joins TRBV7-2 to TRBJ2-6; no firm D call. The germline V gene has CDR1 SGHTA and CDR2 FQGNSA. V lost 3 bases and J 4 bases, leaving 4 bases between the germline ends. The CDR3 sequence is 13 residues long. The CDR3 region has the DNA TGTGCCAGCAGCTTGGGCGGGGCCAACGTCCTGACTTTC. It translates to CASSLGGANVLTF.